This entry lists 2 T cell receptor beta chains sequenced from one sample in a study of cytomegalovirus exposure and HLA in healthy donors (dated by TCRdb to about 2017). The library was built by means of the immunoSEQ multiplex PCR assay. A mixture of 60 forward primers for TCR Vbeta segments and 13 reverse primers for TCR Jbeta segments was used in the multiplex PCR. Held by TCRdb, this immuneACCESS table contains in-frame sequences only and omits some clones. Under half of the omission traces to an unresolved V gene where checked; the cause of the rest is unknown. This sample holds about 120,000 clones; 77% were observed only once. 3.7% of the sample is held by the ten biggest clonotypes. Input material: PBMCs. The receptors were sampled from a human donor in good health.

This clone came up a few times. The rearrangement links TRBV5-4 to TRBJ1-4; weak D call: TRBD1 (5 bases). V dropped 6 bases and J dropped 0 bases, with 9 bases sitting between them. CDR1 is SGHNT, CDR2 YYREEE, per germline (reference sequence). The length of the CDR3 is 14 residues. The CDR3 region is CASKLGPTNEKLFF. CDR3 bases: TGTGCCAGCAAGTTGGGGCCAACTAATGAAAAACTGTTTTTT.

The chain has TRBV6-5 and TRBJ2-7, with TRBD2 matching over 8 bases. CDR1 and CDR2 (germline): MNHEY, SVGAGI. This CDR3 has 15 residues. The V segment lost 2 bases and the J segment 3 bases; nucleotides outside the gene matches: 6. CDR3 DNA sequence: TGTGCCAGCAGTTACAGGCGACTAGCGATCTACGAGCAGTACTTC. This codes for CASSYRRLAIYEQYF.